A single sample is the source of the 4 T cell receptor beta chains below, sequenced in a study of T-cell reconstitution after alpha-beta-depleted transplantation in children. Preparing the TCRbeta library involved the use of unique molecular identifiers. MiXCR, applied by TCRdb to the PCR reads, yields one record per CDR3 protein. Of some 490,000 distinct CDR3 sequences in the sample, around 12% are singletons; the top ten hold around 6.1%. The input for sequencing was PBMCs from the stem cell graft donor, taken from the stem cell graft. The receptors were gathered from a human donor who donated a stem cell graft to a child with combined immunodeficiency.

The chain uses TRBV12-3 or TRBV12-4 and TRBJ2-2; maybe TRBD2 (6 bases). The CDR3 extends over 16 amino acids. V lost 5 bases, J lost 1 base, and 14 bases lay in between. Here the CDR3 reads CASSPSGTLNTGELFF. The CDR3, as DNA: TGTGCCAGCAGTCCGTCCGGGACTCTGAACACCGGGGAGCTGTTTTTT.

This clonotype was counted ten times or more. This chain links TRBV29-1 with TRBJ1-4; the D is unclear. Germline V gene data show CDR1 as SQVTM and CDR2 as ANQGSEA. The CDR3 sequence is 13 residues long. Trimming took 1 base from V and 5 from J, leaving 8 bases between them. CDR3 nucleotides: TGCAGCGTTGAAGTCGCCGGGAATGAAAAACTGTTTTTT. Encoded protein: CSVEVAGNEKLFF. Variable domain in full (rest from reference TRBV29-1 and TRBJ1-4): SAVISQKPSRDICQRGTSLTIQCQVDSQVTMMFWYRQQPGQSLTLIATANQGSEATYESGFVIDKFPISRPNLTFSTLTVSNMSPEDSSIYLCSVEVAGNEKLFFGSGTQLSVL.

The chain has TRBV10-3 and TRBJ1-5, with D possibly matching TRBD1 (5 bases). CDR1 is ENHRY and CDR2 is SYGVKD in the germline V gene. V dropped 3 bases and J dropped 7 bases, with 10 bases sitting between them. This CDR3 is built from 13 residues. This CDR3 is CAISDRVGQPQHF. In DNA, the CDR3 is TGTGCCATCAGTGACAGGGTCGGGCAGCCCCAGCATTTT.

This chain joins TRBV21-1 and TRBJ2-1. TRBV21-1 counts as a pseudogene. The CDR3 runs to 17 residues. The CDR3 DNA sequence: TGTGCCAGCAGCAAAGTTGGTGCGCGAAGCTCCTACAATGAGCAGTTCTTC. It specifies CASSKVGARSSYNEQFF.